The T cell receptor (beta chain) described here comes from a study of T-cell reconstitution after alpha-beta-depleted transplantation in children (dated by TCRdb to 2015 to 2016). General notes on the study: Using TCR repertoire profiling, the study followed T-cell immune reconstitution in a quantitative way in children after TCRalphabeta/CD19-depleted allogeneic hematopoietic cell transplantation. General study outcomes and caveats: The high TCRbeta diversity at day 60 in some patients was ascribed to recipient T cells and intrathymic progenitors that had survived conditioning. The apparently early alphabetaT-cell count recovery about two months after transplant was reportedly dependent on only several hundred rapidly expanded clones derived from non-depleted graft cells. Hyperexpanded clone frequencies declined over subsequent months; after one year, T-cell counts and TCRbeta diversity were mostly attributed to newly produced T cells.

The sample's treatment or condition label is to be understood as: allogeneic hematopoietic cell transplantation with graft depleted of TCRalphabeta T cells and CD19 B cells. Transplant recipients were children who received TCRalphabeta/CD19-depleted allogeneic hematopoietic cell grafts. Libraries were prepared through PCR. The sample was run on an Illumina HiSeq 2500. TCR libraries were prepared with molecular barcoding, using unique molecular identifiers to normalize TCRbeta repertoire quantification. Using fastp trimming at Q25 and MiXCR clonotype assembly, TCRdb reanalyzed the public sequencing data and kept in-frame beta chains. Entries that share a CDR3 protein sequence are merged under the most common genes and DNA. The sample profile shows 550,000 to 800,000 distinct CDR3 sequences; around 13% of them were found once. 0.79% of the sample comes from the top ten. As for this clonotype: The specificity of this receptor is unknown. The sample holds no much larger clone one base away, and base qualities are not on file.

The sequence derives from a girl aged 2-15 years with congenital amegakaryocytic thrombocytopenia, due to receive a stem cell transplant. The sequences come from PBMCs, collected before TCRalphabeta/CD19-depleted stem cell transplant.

DNA sequence: TGTGCCAGCAGCTCCCCGTTCAGCGGGAGAGGCTACGAGCAGTACTTC. Protein translation: CASSSPFSGRGYEQYF. Here the chain combines TRBV7-6 and TRBJ2-7; the junction holds 8 bases that match TRBD2. The V end gives up 4 bases and the J end 3 bases, leaving 11 bases in the junction not matched to a gene. The CDR3 measures 16 amino acids from cysteine to phenylalanine. Left in the record is the CDR3 DNA by itself, 48 bases read in frame from the first base. The germline V gene specifies SGHVS as CDR1 and FNYEAQ as CDR2.